A selection of T cell receptor beta chains follows, all from one sample in a study of T cell repertoires in cytomegalovirus infection. TCRdb passed the reads through MiXCR, listing each CDR3 protein once. Of approximately 770,000 distinct CDR3 sequences listed, around 29% are singletons. These receptors' targets are unknown. Material: cultured CD8+ T cells from PBMCs, obtained from culture after CMV antigen stimulation. These receptors were collected from a human donor in good health (CMV status not recorded). Some clones in this sample may be carry-over from other donors' samples. Both conserved end residues are part of each CDR3.

CDR3: CATRVVGPGPNYGYTF; length: 16; V: TRBV15; J: TRBJ1-2
CDR3: CASSPPTGGHQPQHF; length: 15; V: TRBV7-8; J: TRBJ1-5
CDR3: CASILGEGRGLWNTEAFF; length: 18; V: TRBV6-1; J: TRBJ1-1
CDR3: CASSLATSSYNSPLHF; length: 16; V: TRBV28; J: TRBJ1-6
CDR3: CASSYPLMTPLGTEAFF; length: 17; V: TRBV6-6; J: TRBJ1-1
CDR3: CASSWGGPDEQYF; length: 13; V: TRBV6-6; J: TRBJ2-7
CDR3: CASSLGVAGRGGELFF; length: 16; V: TRBV7-2; J: TRBJ2-2
CDR3: CASSLTSDLTSSTDTQYF; length: 18; V: TRBV7-3; J: TRBJ2-3
CDR3: CASSQGMDQVGDTQYF; length: 16; V: TRBV4-1; J: TRBJ2-3
CDR3: CSVRPGGAYGYTF; length: 13; V: TRBV29-1; J: TRBJ1-2
CDR3: CASGGTSGGAFKQYF; length: 15; V: TRBV25-1; J: TRBJ2-7